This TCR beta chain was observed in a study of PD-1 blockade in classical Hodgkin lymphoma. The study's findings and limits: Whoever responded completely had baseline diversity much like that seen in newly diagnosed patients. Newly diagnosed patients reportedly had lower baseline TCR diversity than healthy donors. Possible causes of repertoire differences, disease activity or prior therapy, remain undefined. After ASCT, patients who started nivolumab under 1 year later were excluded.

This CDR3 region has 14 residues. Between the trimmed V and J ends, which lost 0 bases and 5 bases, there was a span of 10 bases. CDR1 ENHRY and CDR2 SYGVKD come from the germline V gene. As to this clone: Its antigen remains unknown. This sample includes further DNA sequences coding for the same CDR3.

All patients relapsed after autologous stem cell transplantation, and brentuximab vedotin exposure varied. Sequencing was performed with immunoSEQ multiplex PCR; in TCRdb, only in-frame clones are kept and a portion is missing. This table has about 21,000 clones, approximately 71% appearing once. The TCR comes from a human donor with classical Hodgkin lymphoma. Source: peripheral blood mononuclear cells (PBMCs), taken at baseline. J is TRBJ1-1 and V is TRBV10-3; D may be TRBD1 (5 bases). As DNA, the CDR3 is TGTGCCATCAGTGAGTCGGAGGGGAGGACTGAAGCTTTCTTT. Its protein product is CAISESEGRTEAFF.